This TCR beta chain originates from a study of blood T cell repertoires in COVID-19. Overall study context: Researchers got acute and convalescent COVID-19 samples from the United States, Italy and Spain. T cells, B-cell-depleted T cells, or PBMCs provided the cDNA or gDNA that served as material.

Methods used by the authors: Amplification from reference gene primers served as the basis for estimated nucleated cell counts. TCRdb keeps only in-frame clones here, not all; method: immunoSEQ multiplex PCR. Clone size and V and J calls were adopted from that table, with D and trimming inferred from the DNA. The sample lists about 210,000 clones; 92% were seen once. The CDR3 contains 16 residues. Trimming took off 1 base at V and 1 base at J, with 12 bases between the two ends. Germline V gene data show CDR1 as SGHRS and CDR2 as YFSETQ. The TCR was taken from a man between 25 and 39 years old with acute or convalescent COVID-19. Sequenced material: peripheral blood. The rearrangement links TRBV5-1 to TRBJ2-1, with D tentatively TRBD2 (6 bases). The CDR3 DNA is TGCGCCAGCAGCTTGTCCGGCCGGGGGTCCTACAATGAGCAGTTCTTC. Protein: CASSLSGRGSYNEQFF.